The 29 T cell receptor beta chains listed next were all sequenced from one sample in a study of T-cell reconstitution after alpha-beta-depleted transplantation in children. Unique molecular identifiers were used in preparing the TCRbeta library. TCRdb independently ran MiXCR on the PCR reads; one entry per CDR3 protein. The data contain hundreds of thousands of distinct CDR3 sequences, about 21% of them seen just once; the ten biggest clones take up approximately 14%. Source: PBMCs, mostly from graft donor cells, taken 360 days after TCRalphabeta/CD19-depleted stem cell transplant. These receptor sequences come from a boy under two years old who had a stem cell transplant for acute myeloid leukemia, so the T cells may come from the graft donor.

This chain uses TRBV5-8 with TRBJ2-7, with D unresolved. Trimming took 1 base from V and 2 from J, leaving 7 bases between them. There are 13 residues in the CDR3. Looked up from germline, CDR1 is SGHTS and CDR2 is YDEGEE. CDR3 sequence (DNA): TGTGCCAGCAGCTTGCCCCTCGCCTACGAGCAGTACGTC. Its translation: CASSLPLAYEQYV.

In its sample, this clonotype was seen a few times. The rearrangement uses TRBV7-8 and TRBJ2-1; TRBD2 matches at 7 bases. CDR1 and CDR2 from the germline V gene are SGHVS and FQNEAQ. This CDR3 comprises 18 residues. V was clipped by 1 base and J by 9 bases; unmatched bases: 18. The CDR3 spells CASSLVRAGVRLLGEQFF. The DNA for the CDR3 is TGTGCCAGCAGCTTAGTTAGGGCGGGGGTCCGTTTACTGGGTGAGCAGTTCTTC.

V usage is TRBV20-1 and J usage is TRBJ1-1; D is perhaps TRBD1 (5 bases). The V end lost 5 bases, the J end lost 3 bases, and 16 bases lay between the germline ends. The V gene's germline CDR1 is DFQATT and CDR2 SNEGSKA (reference sequence). This CDR3 spans 14 amino acids. The CDR3 DNA sequence: TGCAGTGCTGGGAGGACAAGGGAGGACACTGAAGCTTTCTTT. Protein sequence: CSAGRTREDTEAFF.

This clonotype was counted between two and nine times. V gene TRBV2 combines with J gene TRBJ2-5; tentatively, D is TRBD1 or TRBD2 (5 bases each). The CDR3 is 14 residues long. Germline V lookup: CDR1 SNHLY, CDR2 FYNNEI. Trimming stripped 2 bases from V and 4 bases from J, with 11 bases between. CDR3 amino acids: CASSEQGVRETQYF. The DNA of the CDR3 is TGTGCCAGCAGTGAACAGGGAGTACGAGAGACCCAGTACTTC.

The gene calls are TRBV20-1 and TRBJ2-1, with 9 bases lining up with TRBD2. CDR1 is DFQATT, CDR2 SNEGSKA, per germline (reference sequence). The CDR3 has 20 residues. Unmatched junction bases numbered 23, after V lost 6 bases and J lost 2 bases. The CDR3 nucleotides read TGCAGTGCACGTAGGGTTGAAGGCGGGGGGGTGACCGGAACCTACAATGAGCAGTTCTTC. This codes for CSARRVEGGGVTGTYNEQFF.

This clonotype was picked up a small number of times. The rearrangement links TRBV5-8 to TRBJ1-2; TRBD1 agrees at 7 bases. With 6 bases clipped from V and 4 bases from J, the junction kept 9 bases outside the gene matches. Germline V gives CDR1 SGHTS, CDR2 YDEGEE. The CDR3 sequence is 14 residues long. For the CDR3, the DNA is TGTGCCAGCACCGAACAGGGACAGATCTATGGCTACACCTTC. It translates to CASTEQGQIYGYTF. The full variable domain, with the rest looked up from reference TRBV5-8 and TRBJ1-2, is EAGVTQSPTHLIKTRGQQATLRCSPISGHTSVYWYQQALGLGLQFLLWYDEGEERNRGNFPPRFSGRQFPNYSSELNVNALELEDSALYLCASTEQGQIYGYTFGSGTRLTVV.

This clonotype was recorded a few times. The CDR3 nucleotides are TGTGCCAGCAGTTGGGGGTCCGGTGGTATGGAGCTGTTTTTT. Protein sequence: CASSWGSGGMELFF. The chain is built from TRBV27 and TRBJ2-2; D tentatively reads TRBD1 or TRBD2 (5 bases each). With 4 bases removed from V and 10 bases from J, the gap between germline ends came to 16 bases. Germline V gene lookup returns CDR1 MNHEY and CDR2 SMNVEV (reference sequence). The CDR3 has 14 residues.

The chain recombines TRBV5-6 with TRBJ2-6; D uncertain. The CDR3 runs to 17 residues. V was cut by 1 base and J by 0 bases, with 11 bases left in between. The germline V gene has CDR1 SGHDT and CDR2 YYEEEE. The CDR3 reads CASSLNVYDSGANVLTF. In DNA form, the CDR3 reads TGTGCCAGCAGCTTGAACGTTTACGACTCTGGGGCCAACGTCCTGACTTTC.

The table lists this clonotype with a few counts. Relative to the germline gene, one junction end is altered; a read error may explain this. The chain employs TRBV12-3 or TRBV12-4 and TRBJ1-3; D is undetermined. The CDR3 contains 15 residues. The CDR3 protein is CASSLGGYSGNNIYF. The CDR3 coding sequence is TGTGCCAGCAGTTTGGGAGGTTACTCTGGAAACAACATATATTTT.

This clonotype has a count of ten or more. The gene calls are TRBV29-1 and TRBJ2-3; D remains ambiguous. This CDR3 comprises 13 residues. The V and J ends lost 6 bases and 0 bases respectively, with 10 bases between them. The germline CDR1 and CDR2 sequences are SQVTM and ANQGSEA. In nucleotides, the CDR3 is TGCAGCGTGACCGGGCTTAGCACAGATACGCAGTATTTT. Its protein is CSVTGLSTDTQYF.

This clonotype was detected only a few times. The V and J genes are TRBV10-3 and TRBJ2-1; maybe TRBD2 (6 bases). Germline V gene sequence: CDR1 ENHRY, CDR2 SYGVKD. The V end was cut by 0 bases, the J end by 9 bases, with 18 bases between. The CDR3 loop spans 16 amino acids. The DNA of the CDR3 is TGTGCCATCAGTGAGTCTGGGCGCCTGGGAGGTACTGAGCAGTTCTTC. It translates to CAISESGRLGGTEQFF.

The gene calls are TRBV7-2 and TRBJ1-2; D is unresolved. Trimming removed 4 bases from V and 5 bases from J, with 17 bases in between. CDR1 is SGHTA, CDR2 FQGNSA, per germline. The CDR3 covers 15 residues. This CDR3 is CASSSEGSASYGYTF. The CDR3 nucleotides read TGTGCCAGCAGCTCCGAAGGGAGCGCCTCTTATGGCTACACCTTC.

This clonotype has ten or more counts. The chain has TRBV6-5 and TRBJ2-1; unclear D gene. Looked up from germline, CDR1 is MNHEY and CDR2 is SVGAGI. This CDR3 is built from 14 residues. Trimming removed 6 bases at V and 1 base at J, with 10 bases between. The CDR3: CASSYTDSYNEQFF. CDR3 DNA sequence: TGTGCCAGCAGCTACACGGATTCCTACAATGAGCAGTTCTTC.

The V call is TRBV7-6, the J call TRBJ2-3; no clear D. Germline V lookup: CDR1 SGHVS, CDR2 FNYEAQ. Trimming pared 1 base from V and 11 bases from J, leaving 13 bases between. This CDR3 is built from 13 residues. The CDR3 sequence is CASSLGSLVGQYF. The CDR3 region has the DNA TGTGCCAGCAGCTTAGGGTCGCTAGTCGGGCAGTATTTT.

The V call is TRBV20-1, the J call TRBJ2-7; TRBD1 matches at 10 bases. The CDR3 spans 15 residues. With 0 bases clipped from V and 1 base from J, the junction kept 3 bases outside the gene matches. Germline assignment: CDR1 DFQATT and CDR2 SNEGSKA (reference sequence). The CDR3 region is CSARDRDRGSYEQYF. The CDR3 nucleotides are TGCAGTGCTAGAGACCGGGACAGGGGATCCTACGAGCAGTACTTC.

This rearrangement joins TRBV6-1 to TRBJ2-7, with D perhaps TRBD1 (6 bases). Between the trimmed V and J ends, which lost 8 bases and 3 bases, there was a span of 14 bases. The CDR3 extends over 13 amino acids. CDR1 is MNHNS and CDR2 is SASEGT in the germline V gene. CDR3 protein: CASQPGHHYEQYF. The DNA for the CDR3 is TGTGCCAGCCAACCGGGACACCACTACGAGCAGTACTTC.

V gene TRBV4-2 combines with J gene TRBJ1-1; unclear D gene. The CDR3 has 14 residues. Germline V gene sequence: CDR1 LGHNA, CDR2 YNFKEQ. Trimming left V 3 bases short and J 3 bases short, with 11 bases between. The chain's CDR3 is CASSHEVSDTEAFF. The CDR3 DNA follows: TGTGCCAGCAGCCATGAAGTCTCCGACACTGAAGCTTTCTTT.

The chain links TRBV20-1 to TRBJ2-1; TRBD2 matches 7 bases. Germline V gene lookup returns CDR1 DFQATT and CDR2 SNEGSKA (reference sequence). V trimming: 5 bases; J trimming: 1 base; junction bases outside the gene matches: 5. The CDR3 loop spans 14 amino acids. The CDR3 loop reads CSAHSGASYNEQFF. In DNA, the CDR3 is TGCAGTGCTCACAGCGGGGCGTCCTACAATGAGCAGTTCTTC.

This clonotype showed up many times. The genes are TRBV12-3 or TRBV12-4 and TRBJ2-7, with D hard to call. The CDR3 extends over 12 amino acids. V shed 2 bases and J shed 10 bases, with 12 bases lying between them. CDR3 DNA sequence: TGTGCCAGCAGTTTAATGGGTAGGGATCAGTACTTC. Encoded protein: CASSLMGRDQYF.

This chain links TRBV6-5 with TRBJ1-1; D is unresolved. V shed 7 bases and J shed 1 base, with 16 bases lying between them. The germline gives CDR1 MNHEY, CDR2 SVGAGI. The CDR3 totals 15 residues. The CDR3 bases are TGTGCCAGCATTACTTTAGGAGCCAAGAACACTGAAGCTTTCTTT. This sequence encodes CASITLGAKNTEAFF.

The chain couples TRBV2 to TRBJ2-7; D perhaps matches TRBD2 (5 bases). The CDR3 consists of 14 residues. V was clipped by 4 bases and J by 3 bases, with 13 bases between them. The germline gives CDR1 SNHLY, CDR2 FYNNEI. The CDR3: CASSVRRVNYEQYF. The DNA for the CDR3 is TGTGCCAGCAGTGTTAGGCGGGTAAACTACGAGCAGTACTTC.

This clonotype was seen ten or more times. The V call is TRBV29-1, the J call TRBJ1-1; possible D gene TRBD1, 5 bases. The V and J ends lost 2 bases and 11 bases respectively, with 9 bases between them. Germline V gene data show CDR1 as SQVTM and CDR2 as ANQGSEA. The CDR3 loop spans 10 amino acids. CDR3 in amino acids: CSVEMDKAFF. The DNA for the CDR3 is TGCAGCGTTGAAATGGACAAGGCTTTCTTT.

This clonotype has just a few counts. This chain uses TRBV7-3 with TRBJ2-5; D might be TRBD2 (6 bases). Germline-derived CDR1 and CDR2 are SGHTA and FQGTGA. The V gene lost 2 bases and the J gene lost 3 bases, with 10 bases spanning the gap. The CDR3 length is 14 residues. The CDR3 DNA reads as TGTGCCAGCAGCTTATTCCCGGGGGAAGAGACCCAGTACTTC. It translates to CASSLFPGEETQYF. Using reference TRBV7-3 and TRBJ2-5 for the parts outside the CDR3, the full variable domain is GAGVSQTPSNKVTEKGKYVELRCDPISGHTALYWYRQSLGQGPEFLIYFQGTGAADDSGLPNDRFFAVRPEGSVSTLKIQRTERGDSAVYLCASSLFPGEETQYFGPGTRLLVL.

This clonotype was seen only a few times. This sequence joins TRBV15 and TRBJ1-5; the D is unclear. CDR1 and CDR2 from the germline V gene are LNHNV and YYDKDF (reference sequence). This CDR3 is built from 15 residues. V was clipped by 6 bases and J by 0 bases, with 12 bases between them. CDR3 sequence: CATRVGPLSNQPQHF. CDR3 nucleotide sequence: TGTGCCACCAGAGTTGGACCACTTAGCAATCAGCCCCAGCATTTT.

CDR3: CASSLGTRAYEQYV. The CDR3 nucleotides read TGTGCCAGCAGCTTGGGTACCAGGGCCTACGAGCAGTACGTC. The chain carries TRBV5-8 and TRBJ2-7; tentative D call: TRBD1 (5 bases). Between the trimmed V and J ends, which lost 0 bases and 2 bases, there was a span of 9 bases. This CDR3 is built from 14 residues. CDR1 and CDR2 from the germline V gene are SGHTS and YDEGEE.

The table lists this clonotype with many counts. The chain joins TRBV29-1 to TRBJ2-2; D is uncertain. The V end lost 5 bases, the J end lost 6 bases, and 13 bases lay between the germline ends. The germline V gene has CDR1 SQVTM and CDR2 ANQGSEA. CDR3 length equals 13 residues. The DNA for the CDR3 is TGCAGCGTTTCCCGTCCCCAACCCGGGGAGCTGTTTTTT. It specifies CSVSRPQPGELFF.

Only a few counts were recorded for this clonotype. J is TRBJ1-6 and V is TRBV12-3 or TRBV12-4; tentative D call: TRBD1 (6 bases). With 3 bases removed from V and 6 bases from J, the gap between germline ends came to 12 bases. This CDR3 has 15 residues. The CDR3 sequence: CASSLERGGNSPLHF. The CDR3 nucleotides are TGTGCCAGCAGTTTGGAGAGGGGGGGTAATTCACCCCTCCACTTT.

The rearrangement links TRBV12-3 or TRBV12-4 to TRBJ1-2; D gene uncertain. The CDR3 loop spans 14 amino acids. V lost 7 bases and J 3 bases, leaving 15 bases between the germline ends. For the CDR3, the DNA is TGTGCCAGCACCCACCTAGGAGGAGACTATGGCTACACCTTC. Translation gives CASTHLGGDYGYTF.

The rearrangement joins TRBV21-1 to TRBJ1-4; TRBD1 reflects the table's D call only, with no check against the DNA. TRBV21-1 is a listed pseudogene. The CDR3 length is 13 residues. CDR3 region: CASSGRRTGELFF. CDR3 coding DNA: TGTGCCAGCAGCGGACGGAGGACAGGCGAACTGTTTTTT.